Each of the 27 T cell receptor beta chains below was sequenced from the same sample in a study of siplizumab effects on memory and regulatory T cells. The table came from immunoSEQ multiplex PCR; TCRdb's copy has only in-frame clones and leaves some out. The data contain around 100,000 clones, about 90% of them singletons. The sequencing sample was made of CD4+ T cells sorted from blood. The receptors were gathered from a human donor in good health.

V is TRBV2 and J is TRBJ1-2; perhaps TRBD1 as D (5 bases). CDR3 size: 13 residues. V was pared by 4 bases and J by 2 bases, with 8 bases between. Per germline, CDR1 SNHLY and CDR2 FYNNEI. This CDR3 reads CASSVEGNYGYTF. In DNA form, the CDR3 reads TGTGCCAGCAGTGTTGAGGGGAACTATGGCTACACCTTC.

The gene calls are TRBV18 and TRBJ1-4, with 11 bases fitting TRBD1. Germline V lookup: CDR1 KGHSH, CDR2 LQKENI. The trim removed 5 bases at V and 7 bases at J, leaving 3 bases unmatched. This CDR3 has 14 amino acids. Here the CDR3 reads CASSAGTGGEKLFF. The DNA for the CDR3 is TGTGCCAGCTCAGCCGGGACAGGGGGTGAAAAACTGTTTTTT.

J is TRBJ2-7 and V is TRBV4-1, with D possibly matching TRBD2 (5 bases). Germline CDR1 and CDR2: MGHRA and YSYEKL. The CDR3 totals 13 residues. V lost 1 base and J 6 bases, leaving 10 bases between the germline ends. CDR3 region: CASSQGPAGEQYF. The DNA for the CDR3 is TGCGCCAGCAGCCAAGGACCCGCGGGCGAGCAGTACTTC.

V usage is TRBV19 and J usage is TRBJ2-5; tentative D call: TRBD1 (5 bases). This CDR3 spans 14 amino acids. V was cut by 1 base and J by 4 bases, with 10 bases left in between. Germline V gene data show CDR1 as LNHDA and CDR2 as SQIVND (reference sequence). CDR3 bases: TGTGCCAGTAGTATAGTTCAGGGCGGAGAGACCCAGTACTTC. This sequence encodes CASSIVQGGETQYF.

The chain recombines TRBV5-8 with TRBJ2-2, with 7 bases matching TRBD1. The V segment lost 4 bases and the J segment 6 bases; nucleotides outside the gene matches: 12. CDR1 is SGHTS, CDR2 YDEGEE, per germline. There are 16 residues in the CDR3. The CDR3 DNA reads TGTGCCAGCAGCAGGGGGCGGGTAGGAAACGCCGGGGAGCTGTTTTTT. Translated, it gives CASSRGRVGNAGELFF.

This clone was observed a few times. This chain links TRBV5-4 with TRBJ1-1; 8 bases fit TRBD1. Trimming cost V 7 bases and J 0 bases; bases outside gene matches: 2. This CDR3 is built from 13 residues. CDR1 and CDR2 from the germline V gene are SGHNT and YYREEE (reference sequence). The CDR3 bases are TGTGCCAGCGGGACAGGAATGAACACTGAAGCTTTCTTT. The encoded protein is CASGTGMNTEAFF.

The chain is built from TRBV30 and TRBJ1-1, with D unresolved. Germline V gives CDR1 GTSNPN, CDR2 SVGIG (reference sequence). Trimming left V 4 bases short and J 11 bases short, with 29 bases between. The CDR3 covers 16 residues. CDR3 region: CAWILWRTEGHRGAFF. Written as DNA, the CDR3 is TGTGCCTGGATCCTATGGAGAACTGAGGGCCATAGAGGGGCTTTCTTT.

The V and J genes are TRBV10-3 and TRBJ2-3, with 11 bases identical to TRBD2. Germline V lookup: CDR1 ENHRY, CDR2 SYGVKD. Germline trimming cut 6 bases from V and 0 bases from J; bases unmatched to any gene: 5. The CDR3 is made up of 16 amino acids. The CDR3 reads CAIRGGLADSTDTQYF. The CDR3 bases are TGTGCCATCAGGGGGGGACTAGCGGACAGCACAGATACGCAGTATTTT.

This chain connects TRBV11-3 to TRBJ2-3, with D perhaps matching TRBD1 (6 bases). Deletions cut 5 bases from V and 0 bases from J, with 15 bases between. This CDR3 comprises 16 residues. Germline V gene lookup returns CDR1 SGHNT and CDR2 YENEEA. CDR3 protein: CASSQSGQLSTDTQYF. The CDR3 nucleotides are TGTGCCAGCAGCCAATCAGGACAGCTTAGCACAGATACGCAGTATTTT.

The chain employs TRBV7-3 and TRBJ1-4; unclear D gene. The CDR3 has 15 amino acids. Looked up from germline, CDR1 is SGHTA and CDR2 is FQGTGA. Trimming stripped 0 bases from V and 8 bases from J, with 13 bases between. The CDR3 DNA follows: TGTGCCAGCAGCTTAACCGGCCAGCCTGGGGAAAAACTGTTTTTT. Its translation: CASSLTGQPGEKLFF.

J is TRBJ2-3 and V is TRBV5-1, with D uncertain. The CDR3 sequence is 14 residues long. Germline V lookup: CDR1 SGHRS, CDR2 YFSETQ. V dropped 1 base and J dropped 2 bases, with 8 bases sitting between them. The DNA for the CDR3 is TGCGCCAGCAGCTTGAGCCAGTACACAGATACGCAGTATTTT. Translation gives CASSLSQYTDTQYF.

The rearrangement links TRBV7-9 to TRBJ2-2; possible D gene TRBD1, 5 bases. The germline V gene has CDR1 SEHNR and CDR2 FQNEAQ (reference sequence). Trimming removed 3 bases at V and 5 bases at J, with 10 bases between. This CDR3 region has 14 residues. Here the CDR3 reads CASSFSRVTGELFF. DNA for the CDR3: TGTGCCAGCAGCTTTTCCAGGGTGACCGGGGAGCTGTTTTTT.

V usage is TRBV6-4 and J usage is TRBJ2-2; tentatively, D is TRBD2 (5 bases). Trimming pared 5 bases from V and 5 bases from J, leaving 12 bases between. Per germline, CDR1 MRHNA and CDR2 SNTAGT. CDR3 length: 14 amino acids. The CDR3: CASSQILGTGELFF. CDR3 bases: TGTGCCAGCAGTCAGATACTAGGTACCGGGGAGCTGTTTTTT.

CDR3 DNA sequence: TGTGCCAGCAGGACGTGGGGAGGGAGCACAGATACGCAGTATTTT. Translating it yields CASRTWGGSTDTQYF. This chain links TRBV2 with TRBJ2-3; the match to TRBD2 covers 7 bases. Germline trimming cut 6 bases from V and 0 bases from J; bases unmatched to any gene: 6. The CDR3 is 15 amino acids. Germline CDR1 SNHLY, CDR2 FYNNEI.

The rearrangement links TRBV28 to TRBJ2-1; D call uncertain. Trimming shortened V by 5 bases and J by 10 bases, and 9 bases separated the two germline ends. The CDR3 consists of 11 residues. Germline CDR1 reads MDHEN; CDR2 reads SYDVKM. For the CDR3, the DNA is TGTGCCAGCAGTCTCAACGGAGAGCAGTTCTTC. As protein: CASSLNGEQFF.

The chain links TRBV30 to TRBJ1-5; D is unresolved. V was pared by 5 bases and J by 6 bases, with 14 bases between. The CDR3 is 13 amino acids. Per germline, CDR1 GTSNPN and CDR2 SVGIG (reference sequence). CDR3 loop: CAWCLEEGQPQHF. CDR3 nucleotide sequence: TGTGCCTGGTGTTTAGAGGAGGGTCAGCCCCAGCATTTT.

J is TRBJ1-2 and V is TRBV25-1, with a weak D call TRBD1 (5 bases). V lost 3 bases to trimming and J lost 8 bases, with 22 bases between them. This CDR3 region has 16 residues. Germline CDR1 and CDR2: MGHDK and SYGVNS. The CDR3 DNA reads as TGTGCCAGCAGTGACCGAACGATCGGGGGTTTAATAGGCTACACCTTC. Its translation: CASSDRTIGGLIGYTF.

This clone was counted many times. This chain uses TRBV27 with TRBJ2-7; D gene uncertain. The CDR3 covers 14 residues. CDR1 is MNHEY, CDR2 SMNVEV, per germline (reference sequence). The ends were cut back, 3 bases at V and 2 bases at J, with 11 bases in the middle. Here the CDR3 DNA reads TGTGCCAGCAGTTTGTCCGGACGGACCTACGAGCAGTACTTC. This gives the protein CASSLSGRTYEQYF.

This chain joins TRBV5-4 and TRBJ1-1; D remains unclear. Germline values: CDR1 SGHNT, CDR2 YYREEE (reference sequence). V lost 0 bases and J 0 bases, leaving 6 bases between the germline ends. The CDR3 has 14 amino acids. The CDR3 is CASSLGFMNTEAFF. In DNA form, the CDR3 reads TGTGCCAGCAGCTTGGGGTTCATGAACACTGAAGCTTTCTTT.

The V call is TRBV6-1, the J call TRBJ2-1; 15 nucleotides agree with TRBD2. The CDR3 is made up of 16 amino acids. The V gene's germline CDR1 is MNHNS and CDR2 SASEGT. The ends lost 4 bases at V and 10 bases at J; junction bases unmatched: 8. The chain's CDR3 is CASSALGLAGGREQFF. The CDR3 DNA follows: TGTGCCAGCAGTGCCCTAGGACTAGCGGGAGGGAGAGAGCAGTTCTTC.

The chain uses TRBV30 and TRBJ2-4; D gene unclear. This CDR3 is 15 amino acids long. CDR1 and CDR2 from the germline V gene are GTSNPN and SVGIG (reference sequence). Trimming left V 0 bases short and J 6 bases short, with 15 bases between. In DNA, the CDR3 is TGTGCCTGGAGTGTCGTTCCAGAATACCTAAACATTCAGTACTTC. Its protein is CAWSVVPEYLNIQYF.

The V and J genes are TRBV9 and TRBJ2-3, with 9 bases identical to TRBD1. This CDR3 spans 14 amino acids. V lost 4 bases, J lost 10 bases, and 10 bases stayed unmatched. Germline values: CDR1 SGDLS, CDR2 YYNGEE. The CDR3 DNA follows: TGTGCCAGCAGCTACACGGGACAGGGTATTGCGCAGTATTTT. Translating gives CASSYTGQGIAQYF.

The rearrangement uses TRBV30 and TRBJ2-2, with 8 positions matching TRBD2. Germline V gene sequence: CDR1 GTSNPN, CDR2 SVGIG (reference sequence). This CDR3 is 16 amino acids long. V shed 3 bases and J 2 bases; nucleotides not matched to a gene: 8. The CDR3 loop reads CAWSQGAGGNTGELFF. The DNA for the CDR3 is TGTGCCTGGAGCCAGGGCGCGGGAGGAAACACCGGGGAGCTGTTTTTT.

J is TRBJ2-5 and V is TRBV28, with D possibly matching TRBD2 (6 bases). CDR1 is MDHEN and CDR2 is SYDVKM in the germline V gene. There are 17 residues in the CDR3. Trimming took 3 bases from V and 2 from J, leaving 19 bases between them. CDR3 sequence: CASSFFALGTGQETQYF. The CDR3, as DNA: TGTGCCAGCAGTTTTTTTGCTCTAGGGACTGGGCAAGAGACCCAGTACTTC.

DNA for the CDR3: TGTGCCAGCAGCCCCAGTCCAAGGACTAGCGCTGGGGAGCAGTACTTC. As protein: CASSPSPRTSAGEQYF. J is TRBJ2-7 and V is TRBV5-8; 9 bases are a match to TRBD2. The CDR3 extends over 16 amino acids. With 4 bases clipped from V and 7 bases from J, the junction kept 15 bases outside the gene matches. Germline V lookup: CDR1 SGHTS, CDR2 YDEGEE.

The chain carries TRBV28 and TRBJ1-2, with D unclear. Germline CDR1 reads MDHEN; CDR2 reads SYDVKM. With 6 bases removed from V and 4 bases from J, the gap between germline ends came to 18 bases. This CDR3 region has 15 residues. The CDR3 sequence: CASSPQAAEGYGYTF. The CDR3 DNA reads as TGTGCCAGCAGCCCCCAGGCGGCAGAGGGCTATGGCTACACCTTC.

This chain joins TRBV2 and TRBJ2-2; D is unclear. V lost 6 bases and J lost 2, with 4 bases in between. The CDR3 sequence is 12 residues long. CDR1 is SNHLY and CDR2 is FYNNEI in the germline V gene. CDR3 sequence (DNA): TGTGCCAGCAGCGCTAACACCGGGGAGCTGTTTTTT. Translating it yields CASSANTGELFF.